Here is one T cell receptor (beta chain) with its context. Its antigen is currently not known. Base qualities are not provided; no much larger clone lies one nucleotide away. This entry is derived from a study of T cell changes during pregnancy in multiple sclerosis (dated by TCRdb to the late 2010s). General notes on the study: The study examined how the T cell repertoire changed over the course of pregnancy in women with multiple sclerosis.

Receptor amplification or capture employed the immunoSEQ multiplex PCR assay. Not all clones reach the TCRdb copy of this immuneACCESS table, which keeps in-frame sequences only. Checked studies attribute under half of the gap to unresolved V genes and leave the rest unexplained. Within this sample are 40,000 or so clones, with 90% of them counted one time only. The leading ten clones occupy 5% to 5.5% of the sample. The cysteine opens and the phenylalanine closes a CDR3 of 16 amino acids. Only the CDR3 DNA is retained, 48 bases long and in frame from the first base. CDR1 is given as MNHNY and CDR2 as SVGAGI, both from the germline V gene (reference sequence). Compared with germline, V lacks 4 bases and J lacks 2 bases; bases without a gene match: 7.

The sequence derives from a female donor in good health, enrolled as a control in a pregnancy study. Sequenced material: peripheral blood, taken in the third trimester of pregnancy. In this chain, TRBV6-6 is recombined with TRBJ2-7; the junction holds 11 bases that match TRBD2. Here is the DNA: TGTGCCAGCAGTTGGATTGGGACTAGCGGAACCTACGAGCAGTACTTC. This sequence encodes CASSWIGTSGTYEQYF.